The 4 T cell receptor beta chains reported below all come from one sample, sequenced in a study of T cell changes during pregnancy in multiple sclerosis. The table came from immunoSEQ multiplex PCR; TCRdb's copy has only in-frame clones and leaves some out. The sample includes approximately 34,000 clones, about nine tenths of them seen just once. The starting material was CD8+ T cells from peripheral blood mononuclear cells, obtained in the first trimester of pregnancy. Every receptor here comes from a female donor with multiple sclerosis, enrolled in a pregnancy study.

The V call is TRBV27, the J call TRBJ1-2; D is uncertain. The germline V gene encodes CDR1 MNHEY and CDR2 SMNVEV (reference sequence). V was shortened by 6 bases and J by 9 bases, with 14 bases between the two germline ends. CDR3 length: 12 amino acids. The CDR3 spells CASSDTTRSYTF. In DNA form, the CDR3 reads TGTGCCAGCAGCGATACGACACGAAGCTACACCTTC.

The chain joins TRBV28 to TRBJ2-1; D perhaps matches TRBD1 (5 bases). The V end lost 3 bases, the J end lost 9 bases, and 15 bases lay between the germline ends. This CDR3 has 14 amino acids. Germline CDR1 is MDHEN and CDR2 is SYDVKM. CDR3 region: CASSFQGRYFEQFF. CDR3 nucleotides: TGTGCCAGCAGTTTTCAGGGTCGGTACTTTGAGCAGTTCTTC.

V gene TRBV7-9 combines with J gene TRBJ2-7; D remains ambiguous. Trimming removed 7 bases at V and 5 bases at J, with 12 bases between. The CDR3 is made up of 12 amino acids. The germline gives CDR1 SEHNR, CDR2 FQNEAQ (reference sequence). The CDR3 bases are TGTGCCAGCACCCTCGAACGCGACGAGCAGTACTTC. This gives the protein CASTLERDEQYF.

The chain has TRBV6-5 and TRBJ1-1; D unresolved. The CDR3 has 15 amino acids. Between the trimmed V and J ends, which lost 0 bases and 3 bases, there was a span of 11 bases. CDR1 and CDR2 (germline): MNHEY, SVGAGI. CDR3 coding DNA: TGTGCCAGCAGTTACTCGATAGGGAGGGACACTGAAGCTTTCTTT. It specifies CASSYSIGRDTEAFF.